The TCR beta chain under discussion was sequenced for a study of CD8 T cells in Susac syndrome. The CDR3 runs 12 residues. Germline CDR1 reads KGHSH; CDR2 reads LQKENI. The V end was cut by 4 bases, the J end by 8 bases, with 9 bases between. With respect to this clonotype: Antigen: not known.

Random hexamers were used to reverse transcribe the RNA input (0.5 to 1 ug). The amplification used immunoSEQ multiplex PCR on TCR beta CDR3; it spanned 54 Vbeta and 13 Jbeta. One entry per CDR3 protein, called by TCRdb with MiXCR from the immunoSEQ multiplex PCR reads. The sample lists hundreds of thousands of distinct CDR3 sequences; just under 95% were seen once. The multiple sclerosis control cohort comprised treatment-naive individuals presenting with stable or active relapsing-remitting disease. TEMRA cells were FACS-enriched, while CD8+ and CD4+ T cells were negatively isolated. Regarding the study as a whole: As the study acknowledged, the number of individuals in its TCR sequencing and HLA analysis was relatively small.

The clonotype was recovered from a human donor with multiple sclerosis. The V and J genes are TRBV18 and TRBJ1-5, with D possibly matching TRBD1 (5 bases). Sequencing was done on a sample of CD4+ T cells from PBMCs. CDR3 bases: TGTGCCAGCTCACGGGGAGGGGAGCCCCAGCATTTT. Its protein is CASSRGGEPQHF.